Listed below are T cell receptor beta chains from one sample, sequenced in a study of cytomegalovirus exposure and HLA in healthy donors. Libraries were prepared by immunoSEQ multiplex PCR; TCRdb keeps only in-frame clonotypes and omits some of them. Of approximately 81,000 clones listed, around four fifths are singletons. The specimen sequenced was PBMCs. The source is a woman aged 45-65 years in good health and CMV-seropositive. CDR3s include the opening cysteine and the closing phenylalanine or tryptophan. D genes are given only for firm matches. Size is omitted from some rows. Given values are once, few, many or a class for expanded clones.

j_gene: TRBJ2-5
abundance: -
d_gene: TRBD1
v_gene: TRBV5-1
CDR3nt: TGCGCCAGCAGCGCAAGAGGGACAGGGAGTGAAGAGACCCAGTACTTC
CDR3aa: CASSARGTGSEETQYF

j_gene: TRBJ1-1
abundance: few
d_gene: -
v_gene: TRBV19
CDR3nt: TGTGCCAGTAGTATTCGAGGACTCGGGGCTTTCTTT
CDR3aa: CASSIRGLGAFF

j_gene: TRBJ1-2
abundance: few
d_gene: -
v_gene: TRBV28
CDR3nt: TGTGCCAGCTTCTCCGCTAACTATGGCTACACCTTC
CDR3aa: CASFSANYGYTF

j_gene: TRBJ2-6
abundance: -
d_gene: -
v_gene: TRBV5-1
CDR3nt: TGCGCCAGCGCATGGAGGGCAGGGTCCCTCTCTGGGGCCAACGTCCTGACTTTC
CDR3aa: CASAWRAGSLSGANVLTF

j_gene: TRBJ2-7
abundance: few
d_gene: -
v_gene: TRBV5-6
CDR3nt: TGTGCCAGCAGCTTGACAGTTCCCTACGAGCAGTACTTC
CDR3aa: CASSLTVPYEQYF

j_gene: TRBJ2-5
abundance: -
d_gene: -
v_gene: TRBV11-2
CDR3nt: TGTGCCAGCAGCCAGACCTTTACGGGAGCAAGGGAGACCCAGTACTTC
CDR3aa: CASSQTFTGARETQYF

j_gene: TRBJ2-3
abundance: -
d_gene: -
v_gene: TRBV9
CDR3nt: TGTGCCAGCAGCGCCCAACAGGGTGGGGAGTTTGGCACAGATACGCAGTATTTT
CDR3aa: CASSAQQGGEFGTDTQYF

j_gene: TRBJ1-1
abundance: -
d_gene: -
v_gene: TRBV21-1
CDR3nt: TGTGCCAGCAGCGACAGCATTCAAGCTTTCTTT
CDR3aa: CASSDSIQAFF

j_gene: TRBJ2-1
abundance: -
d_gene: TRBD1
v_gene: TRBV30
CDR3nt: TGTGCCTGGAGTGTACAGGGGGGATGGGAGTTCTTC
CDR3aa: CAWSVQGGWEFF

j_gene: TRBJ2-7
abundance: few
d_gene: TRBD1
v_gene: TRBV28
CDR3nt: TGTGCCAGCAGTTTTATTGAGGGGGCGGTCCACGAGCAGTACTTC
CDR3aa: CASSFIEGAVHEQYF

j_gene: TRBJ1-1
abundance: -
d_gene: TRBD1
v_gene: TRBV5-1
CDR3nt: TGCGCCAGCAGCAGAGGGACAGAGAGAGAAGCTTTCTTT
CDR3aa: CASSRGTEREAFF

j_gene: TRBJ1-1
abundance: -
d_gene: -
v_gene: TRBV6-1
CDR3nt: TGTGCCAGCAGTGAATTCCACCCGACAGTGAACACTGAAGCTTTCTTT
CDR3aa: CASSEFHPTVNTEAFF

j_gene: TRBJ1-1
abundance: -
d_gene: -
v_gene: TRBV9
CDR3nt: TGTGCCAGCAGCGCGCACGTCCCGGTGGTGAACACTGAAGCTTTCTTT
CDR3aa: CASSAHVPVVNTEAFF

j_gene: TRBJ2-7
abundance: -
d_gene: TRBD2
v_gene: TRBV7-9
CDR3nt: TGTGCCAGCAAAAGCGGGAGGCCCCACCCGGACGAGCAGTACTTC
CDR3aa: CASKSGRPHPDEQYF

j_gene: TRBJ2-7
abundance: -
d_gene: TRBD2
v_gene: TRBV6-5
CDR3nt: TGTGCCAGCAGTAGACTAGCGGGAGGGCCCTACGAGCAGTACTTC
CDR3aa: CASSRLAGGPYEQYF

j_gene: TRBJ1-5
abundance: -
d_gene: -
v_gene: TRBV11-2
CDR3nt: TGTGCCAGCAGCTTAGACAGGGACAATCAGCCCCAGCATTTT
CDR3aa: CASSLDRDNQPQHF

j_gene: TRBJ2-7
abundance: few
d_gene: -
v_gene: TRBV5-6
CDR3nt: TGTGCCAGCAGCTTCAGACGGGTTCGCTCCTACGAGCAGTACTTC
CDR3aa: CASSFRRVRSYEQYF

j_gene: TRBJ2-5
abundance: -
d_gene: -
v_gene: TRBV5-1
CDR3nt: TGCGCCAGCAGCAGAGCCGACACGTTGAAAGAGACCCAGTACTTC
CDR3aa: CASSRADTLKETQYF

j_gene: TRBJ2-1
abundance: once
d_gene: TRBD2
v_gene: TRBV29-1
CDR3nt: TGCAGCGTGCAGACTAGCTCCAGCTCCTACAATGAGCAGTTCTTC
CDR3aa: CSVQTSSSSYNEQFF

j_gene: TRBJ2-3
abundance: -
d_gene: -
v_gene: TRBV4-1
CDR3nt: TGCGCCAGCAGCCAAGTTCTCCGGGGAGCGGATACGCAGTATTTT
CDR3aa: CASSQVLRGADTQYF

j_gene: TRBJ1-1
abundance: -
d_gene: TRBD1
v_gene: TRBV7-9
CDR3nt: TGTGCCAGCAGCTTGGGACAGGAAGCTTTCTTT
CDR3aa: CASSLGQEAFF